This record looks at one T cell receptor beta chain sequence and its context. Primers included in the PCR were 60 Vbeta and 13 Jbeta primers. Sequencing was performed with immunoSEQ multiplex PCR; in TCRdb, only in-frame clones are kept and a portion is missing. This repertoire shows over 110,000 clones, about 80% found once; its top ten account for roughly 1.2%. This entry is derived from a study of cytomegalovirus exposure and HLA in healthy donors. The V and J ends lost 5 bases and 1 base respectively, with 12 bases between them. The CDR3 is 14 residues long. Germline V gene lookup returns CDR1 SGHRS and CDR2 YFSETQ.

This receptor was taken from a male donor in good health and CMV-seropositive. The chain employs TRBV5-1 and TRBJ2-5; maybe TRBD1 (6 bases). The sequencing input was PBMCs. The CDR3 bases are TGCGCCAGCAGAGATGGGGGCAGCCAAGAGACCCAGTACTTC. It is translated as CASRDGGSQETQYF. The variable domain in full, completed from reference TRBV5-1 and TRBJ2-5, reads KAGVTQTPRYLIKTRGQQVTLSCSPISGHRSVSWYQQTPGQGLQFLFEYFSETQRNKGNFPGRFSGRQFSNSRSEMNVSTLELGDSALYLCASRDGGSQETQYFGPGTRLLVL.